This T cell receptor beta chain was sequenced in a study of blood T cells in healthy people across ages (dated by TCRdb to 2015 to 2017). The study in broad terms: In model experiments, template switching captured roughly one uniquely barcoded TCR beta cDNA molecule for every two T cells. Using deep sequencing normalized with unique cDNA molecular identifiers, the study measured how TCR beta repertoire diversity changes with age. The donors were split into four age groups: young (average roughly 15 years), middle-aged (about 40), aged (about 62) and long-lived (approximately 80). To avoid experimental bias, donors of different ages were distributed randomly across sequencing lanes. The study analyzed two additional independent replicas of 1 million unique cDNA reads from the same blood draw for two donors, one aged 18 to 30 and one aged 80 or older. General findings and caveats noted by the study authors: A strong correlation was found between observed TCR beta diversity and the percentage of naive T cells measured by flow cytometry. The long-lived group showed more naive CD4+ T cells, fewer expanded clones and increased TCR diversity than the aged group, suggesting age selection. Estimates of total diversity from one million sequenced T cells were regarded as lower bounds and underestimates. Because profiling used bulk unsorted PBMCs, naive and antigen-experienced compartments could not be compared conclusively. As age increased, observed TCR beta diversity per million T cells dropped in a roughly linear way, and a significant reduction was already evident by age 40. The CMV infection status of donors was not known, potentially confounding age-related changes in expanded clonotypes.

This clonotype was detected a few times. This clone's antigen is unknown. Within one base of it there is no much larger clone, and no base qualities were kept. Library prep was done by 5' RACE. TCRdb names Illumina HiSeq 2500 as the instrument used. A second roughly 7 to 12 cycle PCR used a sample-barcoded 5' primer and a J-beta primer mix. A template-switch 5' adaptor carrying 12 random nucleotides introduced a unique molecular identifier onto each TCR beta cDNA molecule. Each sample yielded at least 3 million CDR3-containing paired-end reads. The Mint cDNA synthesis kit, primed by a TRBC-specific oligonucleotide, was used to synthesize first-strand cDNA from all RNA. After uracil-DNA glycosylase treatment, a first 18-cycle PCR used universal primers M1SS and BC2_uni_R on all cDNA. In the source study's methods: Each sample was normalized by randomly selecting 1 million high-quality reads, each carrying a distinct molecular identifier. Reads sharing molecular identifiers were discarded rather than binned into consensus sequences. MiTCR, set to a Q25 quality threshold and the strictest error-elimination algorithm, was used for CDR3 identification, clonotype clustering and error correction. Lower-bound total TCR beta diversity was estimated with a nonparametric unseen species model using Euler transformation. Using fastp trimming at Q25 and MiXCR clonotype assembly, TCRdb reanalyzed the public sequencing data and kept in-frame beta chains. A single entry per CDR3 protein holds the most common genes and DNA from its merged rows. The V and J calls were determined by TCRdb, not by the authors. This sample holds some 690,000 distinct CDR3 sequences; about 20% were observed only once. The ten largest clones capture about 22% of the sample.

V gives up 8 bases and J gives up 5 bases, and the segment between their germline ends measures 15 bases. The CDR1 and CDR2 encoded by the germline V gene (reference sequence) are MNHNY and SVGAGI. The CDR3 measures 13 amino acids from cysteine to phenylalanine. Left in the record is the CDR3 DNA by itself, 39 bases read in frame from the first base. The donors were 40 or so Caucasian individuals from Russia, aged about 6 to 100 years, who were systemically healthy. Approximately 11 milliliters of peripheral blood were drawn from each donor into EDTA-treated Vacutainer tubes. PBMCs were isolated by Ficoll-Paque density-gradient centrifugation, with at least 6.5 million obtained per sample. Total RNA was extracted from PBMCs with Trizol reagent, with at least 5 micrograms obtained per sample. The percentages of naive CD45RAhigh/CD27high T cells were determined by flow cytometry on a PBMC aliquot from every donor.

This receptor was obtained from a man in his 70s in good health. Sequencing was done on a sample of blood. The rearranged chain carries TRBV6-6 and TRBJ1-2; the best D guess is TRBD1, with 5 bases matching. The DNA reads as follows: TGTGCCAGCGACTCGACAGCGTTTTATGGCTACACCTTC. The resulting protein is CASDSTAFYGYTF.